This entry describes one T cell receptor beta chain. Its antigen is unidentified. All the people who gave samples were healthy bone marrow donors. The PCR employed 60 Vbeta primers together with 13 Jbeta primers. Clones were sequenced by immunoSEQ multiplex PCR, and TCRdb holds only the in-frame ones, with some missing. This table holds 200,000 or so clones, more than 75% found once. V lost 0 bases to trimming and J lost 6 bases, with 14 bases between them. From germline, CDR1 is MNHEY and CDR2 SVGAGI. CDR3 size: 15 residues. These data are taken from a study of cytomegalovirus exposure and HLA in healthy donors. Study-level results: Overall, about 160 TCR beta chains were annotated as cytomegalovirus-associated. Across donors, sequencing depth was assumed by presence/absence analyses to be roughly uniform.

The sample was PBMCs. The source is a woman aged 45-65 years in good health and CMV-seropositive. The chain has TRBV6-5 and TRBJ1-2; a possible D gene is TRBD1 (5 bases). The CDR3 protein is CASSYSIRGEDGYTF. The CDR3 DNA reads as TGTGCCAGCAGTTACTCGATTCGGGGGGAAGATGGCTACACCTTC.